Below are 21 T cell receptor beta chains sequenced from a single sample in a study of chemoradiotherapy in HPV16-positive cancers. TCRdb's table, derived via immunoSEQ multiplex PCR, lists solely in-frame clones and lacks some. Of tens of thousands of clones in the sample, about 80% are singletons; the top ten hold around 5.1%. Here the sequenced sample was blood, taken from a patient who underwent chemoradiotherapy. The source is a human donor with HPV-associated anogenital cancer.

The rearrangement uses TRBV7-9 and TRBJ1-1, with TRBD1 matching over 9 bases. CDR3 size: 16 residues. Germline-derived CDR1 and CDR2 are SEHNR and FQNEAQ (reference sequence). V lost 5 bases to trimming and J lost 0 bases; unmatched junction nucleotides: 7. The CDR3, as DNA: TGTGCCAGCAGCCGACGACAGGGGGTGATGAACACTGAAGCTTTCTTT. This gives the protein CASSRRQGVMNTEAFF.

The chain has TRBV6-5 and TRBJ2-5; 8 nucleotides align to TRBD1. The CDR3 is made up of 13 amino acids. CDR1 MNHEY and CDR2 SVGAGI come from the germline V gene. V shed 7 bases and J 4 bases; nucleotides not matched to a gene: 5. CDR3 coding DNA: TGTGCCAGCACCATGACAGGGGCAGAGACCCAGTACTTC. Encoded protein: CASTMTGAETQYF.

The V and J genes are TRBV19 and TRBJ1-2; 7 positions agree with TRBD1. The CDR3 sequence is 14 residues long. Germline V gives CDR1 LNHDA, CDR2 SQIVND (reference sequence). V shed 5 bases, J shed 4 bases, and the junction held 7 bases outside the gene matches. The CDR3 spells CASSSIGQVYGYTF. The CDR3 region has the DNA TGTGCCAGTAGTTCCATAGGACAGGTCTATGGCTACACCTTC.

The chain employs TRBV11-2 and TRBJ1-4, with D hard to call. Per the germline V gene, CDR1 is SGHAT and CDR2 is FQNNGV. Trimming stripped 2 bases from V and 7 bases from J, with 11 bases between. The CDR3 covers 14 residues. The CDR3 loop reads CASSLISRAEKLFF. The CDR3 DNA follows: TGTGCCAGCAGCTTAATAAGTCGGGCTGAAAAACTGTTTTTT.

CDR3: CASSEVEGGAQYF. The CDR3 nucleotides are TGTGCCAGCAGTGAAGTAGAGGGGGGGGCGCAGTATTTT. The chain links TRBV6-1 to TRBJ2-3, with a tentative D call TRBD2 (7 bases). Germline-derived CDR1 and CDR2 are MNHNS and SASEGT. V lost 1 base, J lost 10 bases, and 12 bases lay in between. This CDR3 has 13 amino acids.

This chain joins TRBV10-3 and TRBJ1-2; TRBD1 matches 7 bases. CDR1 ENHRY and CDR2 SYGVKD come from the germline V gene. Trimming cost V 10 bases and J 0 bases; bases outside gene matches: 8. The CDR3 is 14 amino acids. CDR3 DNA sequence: TGTGCCACCCAGGGGACAGATTCTAACTATGGCTACACCTTC. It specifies CATQGTDSNYGYTF.

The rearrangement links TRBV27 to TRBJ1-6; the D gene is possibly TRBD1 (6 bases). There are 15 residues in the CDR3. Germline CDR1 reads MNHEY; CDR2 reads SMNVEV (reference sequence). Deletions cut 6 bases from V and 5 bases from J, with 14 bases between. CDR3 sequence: CASRVQGINNSPLHF. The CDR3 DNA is TGTGCCAGCAGGGTACAGGGAATAAATAATTCACCCCTCCACTTT.

The CDR3 DNA reads TGTGCCAGCAGCTTAACGGGCGGGGGGGCCCAAGAGACCCAGTACTTC. Translation gives CASSLTGGGAQETQYF. The chain couples TRBV7-3 to TRBJ2-5, with 9 nucleotides matching TRBD2. Per the germline V gene, CDR1 is SGHTA and CDR2 is FQGTGA. J was trimmed by 1 base and V by 0 bases; bases with no gene match: 3. This CDR3 is built from 16 residues.

This CDR3 reads CASRRTGGYYEQYF. CDR3 coding DNA: TGTGCCAGCAGGCGGACAGGGGGGTACTACGAGCAGTACTTC. This chain links TRBV28 with TRBJ2-7; 10 positions match TRBD1. Trimming cost V 6 bases and J 3 bases; bases outside gene matches: 5. The CDR3 has 14 residues. CDR1 is MDHEN and CDR2 is SYDVKM in the germline V gene. Using reference TRBV28 and TRBJ2-7 for the parts outside the CDR3, the full variable domain is DVKVTQSSRYLVKRTGEKVFLECVQDMDHENMFWYRQDPGLGLRLIYFSYDVKMKEKGDIPEGYSVSREKKERFSLILESASTNQTSMYLCASRRTGGYYEQYFGPGTRLTVT.

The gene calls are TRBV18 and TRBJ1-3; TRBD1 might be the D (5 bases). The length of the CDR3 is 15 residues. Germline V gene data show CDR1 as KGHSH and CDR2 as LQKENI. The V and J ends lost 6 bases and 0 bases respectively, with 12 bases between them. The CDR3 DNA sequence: TGTGCCAGCTCGGAAGGTGGGGGCTCTGGAAACACCATATATTTT. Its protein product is CASSEGGGSGNTIYF.

Written as DNA, the CDR3 is TGTGCCAGCAGCTTAGCTTACCTGCACACCATATATTTT. It translates to CASSLAYLHTIYF. The V and J genes are TRBV11-2 and TRBJ1-3, with D unclear. Germline-derived CDR1 and CDR2 are SGHAT and FQNNGV. V lost 1 base, J lost 8 bases, and 9 bases lay in between. The CDR3 contains 13 residues.

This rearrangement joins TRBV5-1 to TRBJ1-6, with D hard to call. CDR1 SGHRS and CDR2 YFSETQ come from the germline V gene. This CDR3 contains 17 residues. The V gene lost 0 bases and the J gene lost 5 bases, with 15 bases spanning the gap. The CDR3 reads CASSLGPPTANNSPLHF. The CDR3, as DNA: TGCGCCAGCAGCTTGGGGCCACCGACCGCCAATAATTCACCCCTCCACTTT.

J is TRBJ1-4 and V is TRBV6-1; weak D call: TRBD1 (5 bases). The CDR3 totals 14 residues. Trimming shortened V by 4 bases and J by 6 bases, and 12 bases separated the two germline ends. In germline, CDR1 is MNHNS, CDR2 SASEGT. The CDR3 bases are TGTGCCAGCAGTGCCCGGGGGGGGGATGAAAAACTGTTTTTT. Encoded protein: CASSARGGDEKLFF.

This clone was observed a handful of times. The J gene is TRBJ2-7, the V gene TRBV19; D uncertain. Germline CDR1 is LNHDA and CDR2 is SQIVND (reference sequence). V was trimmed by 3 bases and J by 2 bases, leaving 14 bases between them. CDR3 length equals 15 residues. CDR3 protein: CASSIPGSDTYEQYF. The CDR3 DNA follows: TGTGCCAGTAGTATCCCGGGTTCCGATACCTACGAGCAGTACTTC. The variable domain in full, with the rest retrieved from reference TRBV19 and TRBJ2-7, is DGGITQSPKYLFRKEGQNVTLSCEQNLNHDAMYWYRQDPGQGLRLIYYSQIVNDFQKGDIAEGYSVSREKKESFPLTVTSAQKNPTAFYLCASSIPGSDTYEQYFGPGTRLTVT.

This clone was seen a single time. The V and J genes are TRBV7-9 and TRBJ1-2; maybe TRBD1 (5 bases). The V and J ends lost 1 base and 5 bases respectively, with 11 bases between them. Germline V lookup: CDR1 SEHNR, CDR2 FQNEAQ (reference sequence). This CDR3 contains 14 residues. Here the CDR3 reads CASSLGGAKYGYTF. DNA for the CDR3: TGTGCCAGCAGCTTAGGGGGCGCGAAGTATGGCTACACCTTC.

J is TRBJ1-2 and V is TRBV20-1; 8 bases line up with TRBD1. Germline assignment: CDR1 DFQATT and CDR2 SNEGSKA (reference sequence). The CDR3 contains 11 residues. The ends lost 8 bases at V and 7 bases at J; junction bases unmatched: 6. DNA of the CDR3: TGCAGTTCAACAGGGGGTAGTGGCTACACCTTC. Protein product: CSSTGGSGYTF.

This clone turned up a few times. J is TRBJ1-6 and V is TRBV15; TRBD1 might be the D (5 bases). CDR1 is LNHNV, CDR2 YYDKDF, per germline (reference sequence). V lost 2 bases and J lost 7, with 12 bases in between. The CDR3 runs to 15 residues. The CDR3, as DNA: TGTGCCACCAGCAGAAAGCAGGGTGGAAATTCACCCCTCCACTTT. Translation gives CATSRKQGGNSPLHF.

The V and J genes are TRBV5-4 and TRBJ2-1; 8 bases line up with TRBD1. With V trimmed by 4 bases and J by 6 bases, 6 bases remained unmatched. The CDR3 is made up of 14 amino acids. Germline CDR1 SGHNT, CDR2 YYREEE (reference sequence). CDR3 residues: CASSPPTGVNEQFF. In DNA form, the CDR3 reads TGTGCCAGCAGCCCACCGACAGGGGTCAATGAGCAGTTCTTC.

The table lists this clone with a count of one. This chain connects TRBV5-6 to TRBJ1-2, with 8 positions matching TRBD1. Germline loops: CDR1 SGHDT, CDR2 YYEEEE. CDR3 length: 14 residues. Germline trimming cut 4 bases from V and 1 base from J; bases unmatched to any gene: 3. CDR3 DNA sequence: TGTGCCAGCAGCCCGACAGGGGTTAACTATGGCTACACCTTC. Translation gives CASSPTGVNYGYTF.

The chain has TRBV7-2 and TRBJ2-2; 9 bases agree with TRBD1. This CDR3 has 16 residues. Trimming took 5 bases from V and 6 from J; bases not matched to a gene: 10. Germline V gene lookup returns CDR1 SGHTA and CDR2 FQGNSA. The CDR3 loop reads CASSTLPGQGSGELFF. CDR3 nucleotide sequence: TGTGCCAGCAGCACTCTCCCGGGACAGGGCTCCGGGGAGCTGTTTTTT.

The CDR3: CASNRGPDQPQHF. CDR3 nucleotides: TGTGCCAGCAACAGGGGCCCGGATCAGCCCCAGCATTTT. The V call is TRBV2, the J call TRBJ1-5, with 7 positions matching TRBD1. This CDR3 contains 13 residues. With V trimmed by 7 bases and J by 5 bases, 5 bases remained unmatched. Per germline, CDR1 SNHLY and CDR2 FYNNEI.